This T cell receptor beta chain was sequenced in a study of OX40 agonist ivuxolimab in advanced cancers. General observations from the study: Normalized expansion of T-cell clones was also low for some nonresponders. Blood T cells, both CD4+ and CD8+, expanded clonally by week 6 at 0.1 to 3.0 mg/kg.

V lost 3 bases to trimming and J lost 5 bases, with 8 bases between them. There are 14 residues in the CDR3. Germline values: CDR1 SGHTA, CDR2 FQGNSA. TCRdb keeps only in-frame clones here, not all; method: immunoSEQ multiplex PCR. The sample lists about 30,000 clones; around 83% were seen once. Samples were taken at baseline and on day 1 of cycles 4 and 7. On this clone: Its antigen is unknown.

The clonotype was recovered from an adult with an advanced solid tumor such as melanoma, head and neck, liver or kidney cancer. The rearrangement joins TRBV7-2 to TRBJ1-6, with D uncertain. Sequencing used CD4+ or CD8+ T cells sorted from blood, obtained in a trial of the OX40 agonist ivuxolimab. The CDR3 here is CASSFVSNNSPLHF. In DNA form, the CDR3 reads TGTGCCAGCAGCTTTGTCAGTAATAATTCACCCCTCCACTTT.